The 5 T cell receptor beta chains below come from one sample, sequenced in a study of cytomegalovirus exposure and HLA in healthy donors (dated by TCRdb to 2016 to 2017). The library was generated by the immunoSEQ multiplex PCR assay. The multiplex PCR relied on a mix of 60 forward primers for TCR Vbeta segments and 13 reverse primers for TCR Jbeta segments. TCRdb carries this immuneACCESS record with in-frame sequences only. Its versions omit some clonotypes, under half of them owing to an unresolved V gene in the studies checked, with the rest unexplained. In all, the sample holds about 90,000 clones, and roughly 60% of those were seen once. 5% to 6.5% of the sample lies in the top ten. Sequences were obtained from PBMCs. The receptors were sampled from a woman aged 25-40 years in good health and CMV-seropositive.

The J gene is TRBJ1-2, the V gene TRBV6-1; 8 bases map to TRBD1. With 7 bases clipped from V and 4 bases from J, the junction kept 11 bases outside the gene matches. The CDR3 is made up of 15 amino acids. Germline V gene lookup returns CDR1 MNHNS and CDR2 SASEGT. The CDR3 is CASTTGGSVSYGYTF. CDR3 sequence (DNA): TGTGCCAGCACCACAGGGGGTTCGGTCAGCTATGGCTACACCTTC.

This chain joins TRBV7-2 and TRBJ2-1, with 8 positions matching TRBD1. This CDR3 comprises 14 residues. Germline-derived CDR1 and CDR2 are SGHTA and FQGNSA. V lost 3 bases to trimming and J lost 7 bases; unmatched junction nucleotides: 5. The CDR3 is CASSFGQGTNEQFF. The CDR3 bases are TGTGCCAGCAGCTTCGGACAGGGAACGAATGAGCAGTTCTTC.

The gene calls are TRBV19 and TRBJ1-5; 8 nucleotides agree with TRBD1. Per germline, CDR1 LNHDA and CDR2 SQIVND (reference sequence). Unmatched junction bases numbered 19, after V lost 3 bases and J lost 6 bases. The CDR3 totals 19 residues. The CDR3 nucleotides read TGTGCCAGTAGTATTAGGACAGGGTCGGTGGGACGGTCTGGTCAGCCCCAGCATTTT. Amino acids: CASSIRTGSVGRSGQPQHF.

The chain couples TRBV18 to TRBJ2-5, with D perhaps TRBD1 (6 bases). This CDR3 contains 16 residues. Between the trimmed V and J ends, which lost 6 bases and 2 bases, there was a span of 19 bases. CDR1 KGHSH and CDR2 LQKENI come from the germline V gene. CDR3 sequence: CASSFTHLRGQETQYF. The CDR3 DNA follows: TGTGCCAGCTCGTTCACACATCTCAGGGGACAAGAGACCCAGTACTTC. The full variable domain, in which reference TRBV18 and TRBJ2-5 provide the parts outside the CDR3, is NAGVMQNPRHLVRRRGQEARLRCSPMKGHSHVYWYRQLPEEGLKFMVYLQKENIIDESGMPKERFSAEFPKEGPSILRIQQVVRGDSAAYFCASSFTHLRGQETQYFGPGTRLLVL.

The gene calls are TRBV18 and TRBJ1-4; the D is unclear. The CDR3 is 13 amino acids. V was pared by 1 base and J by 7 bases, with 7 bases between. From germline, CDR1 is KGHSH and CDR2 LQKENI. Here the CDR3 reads CASSPRASEKLFF. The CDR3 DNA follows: TGTGCCAGCTCACCACGGGCCTCTGAAAAACTGTTTTTT.